This T cell receptor (beta chain) is from a study of radiotherapy plus CTLA-4 blockade in lung cancer. Study details: Of the patients, 18% showed objective responses and around 32% attained disease control. Whole-study findings and limits: Radiotherapy was combined with ipilimumab, and tumor-derived TCR clones then expanded in blood. Dynamics of early blood T cell clones, together with interferon-beta, were reportedly the best predictors of response.

The study treated chemo-refractory metastatic non-small-cell lung cancer patients with focal radiation plus ipilimumab CTLA-4 blockade. Method: immunoSEQ multiplex PCR; TCRdb's copy keeps in-frame clones and lacks some. This table holds 35,000 to 45,000 clones, roughly 72% found once. This clone has more than one count but fewer than ten. Its specificity is not known. The V and J ends lost 1 base and 0 bases, in that order; junction bases with no gene match: 3. CDR1 and CDR2 from the germline V gene are LGHNA and YNFKEQ. The CDR3 covers 16 residues. The origin of this receptor is a human donor with non-small cell lung cancer who had stable disease on radiotherapy plus ipilimumab. Source: peripheral blood, taken from a patient treated with radiotherapy plus ipilimumab. J is TRBJ1-3 and V is TRBV4-2; 7 nucleotides line up with TRBD1. In DNA, the CDR3 is TGTGCCAGCAGCCAAGCGACAGGGCGCTCTGGAAACACCATATATTTT. This encodes CASSQATGRSGNTIYF.